Following are 5 T cell receptor beta chains from one sample sequenced in a study of OX40 agonist ivuxolimab in advanced cancers. The assay was immunoSEQ multiplex PCR, and TCRdb's table has in-frame clones only and misses some. The data contain more than 85,000 clones, about 80% of them singletons. The source was CD4+ or CD8+ T cells sorted from blood, collected in a trial of the OX40 agonist ivuxolimab. These receptor sequences come from an adult with an advanced solid tumor such as melanoma, head and neck, liver or kidney cancer.

Regarding this clone: It is unclear where the CDR3 begins or ends on the DNA, so no DNA is shown, and the CDR3 is as TCRdb lists it. This sequence joins TRBV5-4 and TRBJ1-5. Germline CDR1 reads SGHNT; CDR2 reads YYREEE (reference sequence). The CDR3 has 14 amino acids, counting both end residues. The CDR3 sequence: CASSRAGLYQPQHF.

The gene calls are TRBV5-1 and TRBJ1-5, with TRBD1 matching over 8 bases. The CDR3 totals 14 residues. After removal of 4 bases from V and 2 bases from J, the junction contained 2 bases not matched to a gene. Germline CDR1 reads SGHRS; CDR2 reads YFSETQ. For the CDR3, the DNA is TGCGCCAGCAGCCTGACAGGGGGCAATCAGCCCCAGCATTTT. Encoded protein: CASSLTGGNQPQHF.

The rearrangement uses TRBV28 and TRBJ1-5; 7 positions match TRBD1. The CDR3 extends over 16 amino acids. V gave up 3 bases and J gave up 4 bases; unmatched junction bases: 9. Germline V gives CDR1 MDHEN, CDR2 SYDVKM. CDR3 nucleotides: TGTGCCAGCAGTTTGAATGGGTTCAGGGGGAATCAGCCCCAGCATTTT. It is translated as CASSLNGFRGNQPQHF.

The V and J genes are TRBV5-8 and TRBJ2-2, with 8 bases lining up with TRBD2. The CDR3 loop spans 15 amino acids. In germline, CDR1 is SGHTS, CDR2 YDEGEE. With 5 bases clipped from V and 1 base from J, the junction kept 4 bases outside the gene matches. CDR3 coding DNA: TGTGCCAGCAGACTTAGCGGGGTGAACACCGGGGAGCTGTTTTTT. This codes for CASRLSGVNTGELFF.

This rearrangement joins TRBV15 to TRBJ2-2; the D is unclear. This CDR3 is 17 amino acids long. Germline-derived CDR1 and CDR2 are LNHNV and YYDKDF (reference sequence). V gave up 1 base and J gave up 0 bases, with 12 bases separating them. The DNA of the CDR3 is TGTGCCACCAGCAGAGTGGCAAGACAATCGAACACCGGGGAGCTGTTTTTT. This encodes CATSRVARQSNTGELFF.